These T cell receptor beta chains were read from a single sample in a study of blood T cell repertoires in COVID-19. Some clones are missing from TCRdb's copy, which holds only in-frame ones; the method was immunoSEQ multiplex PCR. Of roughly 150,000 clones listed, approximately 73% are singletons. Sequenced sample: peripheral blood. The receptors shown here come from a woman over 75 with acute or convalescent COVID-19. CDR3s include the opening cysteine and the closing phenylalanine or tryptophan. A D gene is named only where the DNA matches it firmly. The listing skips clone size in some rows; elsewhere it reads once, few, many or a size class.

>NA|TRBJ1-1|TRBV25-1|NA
TGTGCCAGCAATCGAGATTTTGGCACTGAAGCTTTCTTT
CASNRDFGTEAFF
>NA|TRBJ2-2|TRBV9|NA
TGTGCCAGCAGCGGTAGAGGCGTGGGAGCGAACACCGGGGAGCTGTTTTTT
CASSGRGVGANTGELFF
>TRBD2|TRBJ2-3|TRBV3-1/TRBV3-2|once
TGTGCCAGCAGCGTTATCCCTAGCGGGAGTTTACGGAATACGCAGTATTTT
CASSVIPSGSLRNTQYF
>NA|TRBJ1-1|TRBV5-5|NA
TGTGCCAGCTACCGCGGACCGAGGGGGACGAACACTGAAGCTTTCTTT
CASYRGPRGTNTEAFF
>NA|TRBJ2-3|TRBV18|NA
TGTGCCAGCTCACCAGTAGGGGCCGCGCAAGATACGCAGTATTTT
CASSPVGAAQDTQYF
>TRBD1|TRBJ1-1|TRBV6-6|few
TGTGCCAGCAGCCCGGGACAGGGGATGAGGAACACTGAAGCTTTCTTT
CASSPGQGMRNTEAFF
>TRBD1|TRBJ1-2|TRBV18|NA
TGTGCCAGCTCGCTGGGACAGGGAGGGGAGCAGGATGGCTACACCTTC
CASSLGQGGEQDGYTF
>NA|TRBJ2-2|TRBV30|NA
TGTGCCTGGAGTCCCCTCCTCGGACAGCCGAACACCGGGGAGCTGTTTTTT
CAWSPLLGQPNTGELFF
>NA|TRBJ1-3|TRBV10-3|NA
TGTGCCACACAGGACAGCCGCTCTGGAAACACCATATATTTT
CATQDSRSGNTIYF
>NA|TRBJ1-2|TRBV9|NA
TGTGCCAGCAGCGCTGATGGAGGACTGACCTATGGCTACACCTTC
CASSADGGLTYGYTF
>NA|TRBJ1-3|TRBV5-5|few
TGTGCCAGCAGCACTATGGTCTCTGGAAACACCATATATTTT
CASSTMVSGNTIYF
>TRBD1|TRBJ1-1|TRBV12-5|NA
TGTGCTAGTGGTTCCCGGACAGGGGATGCCACTGAAGCTTTCTTT
CASGSRTGDATEAFF
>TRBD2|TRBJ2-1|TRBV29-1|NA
TGCAGCGTCGACTCGGGTAGCGGGGGGTTTTGGTCCTACAATGAGCAGTTCTTC
CSVDSGSGGFWSYNEQFF
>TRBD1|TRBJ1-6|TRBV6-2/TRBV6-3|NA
TGTGCCAGCAGTTACCCGGGACAGGGGGTCTCACCCCTCCACTTT
CASSYPGQGVSPLHF
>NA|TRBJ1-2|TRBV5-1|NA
TGCGCCAGCAGCTCGACCGACAGCCTATTCAACTATGGCTACACCTTC
CASSSTDSLFNYGYTF
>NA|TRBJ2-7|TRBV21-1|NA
TGTGCCACCATGTATTCAGGGAACGAGCAGTACTTC
CATMYSGNEQYF
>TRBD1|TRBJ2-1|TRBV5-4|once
TGTGCCAGCAGCTTGGAGGCAGGGGGCTACAATGAGCAGTTCTTC
CASSLEAGGYNEQFF
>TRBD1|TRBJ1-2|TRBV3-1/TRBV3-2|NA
TGTGCCAGCAGCCAAGGGGTCAGGGGGACGAACTATGGCTACACCTTC
CASSQGVRGTNYGYTF
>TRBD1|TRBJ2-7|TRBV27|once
TGTGCCAGCAGTTCCATCCGACAGGGGGCCCGGATCGAGCAGTACTTC
CASSSIRQGARIEQYF
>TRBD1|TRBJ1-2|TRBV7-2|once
TGTGCCAGCAGCGGAGGGACAGATGGCTATGGCTACACCTTC
CASSGGTDGYGYTF
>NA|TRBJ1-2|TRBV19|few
TGTGCCAGTAGTATGGCCAGCTATGGCTACACCTTC
CASSMASYGYTF
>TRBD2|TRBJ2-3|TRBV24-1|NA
TGTGCCACCAGTGATGGCGGGAGGGCTGCAGATACGCAGTATTTT
CATSDGGRAADTQYF
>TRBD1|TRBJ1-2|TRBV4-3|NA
TGCGCCAGCAGCCAACGGGACAGTCCGACCTTCTATGGCTACACCTTC
CASSQRDSPTFYGYTF
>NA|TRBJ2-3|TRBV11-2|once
TGTGCCAGCAGCTTAACGGGAACTAGCACAGATACGCAGTATTTT
CASSLTGTSTDTQYF
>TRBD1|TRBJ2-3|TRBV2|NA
TGTGCCATTACAGGGGGGTTCACAGATACGCAGTATTTT
CAITGGFTDTQYF
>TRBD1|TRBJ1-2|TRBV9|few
TGTGCCAGCAGGTCTGGGGGGACAGGGAACTATGGCTACACCTTC
CASRSGGTGNYGYTF
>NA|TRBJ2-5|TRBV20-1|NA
TGCAGTCCTAACTTCCAAGAGACCCAGTACTTC
CSPNFQETQYF
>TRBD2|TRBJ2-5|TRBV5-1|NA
TGCGCCAGCAGCTTGGGGGCAGGTAGCGGGGAAAAAGAGACCCAGTACTTC
CASSLGAGSGEKETQYF
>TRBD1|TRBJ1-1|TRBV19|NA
TGTGCCAGTAGTATAACAGGGGTAGGGACTGAAGCTTTCTTT
CASSITGVGTEAFF
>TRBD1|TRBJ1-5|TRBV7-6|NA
TGTGCCAGCAGCTTACAGGGGGGCAATCAGCCCCAGCATTTT
CASSLQGGNQPQHF
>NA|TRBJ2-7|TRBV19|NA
TGTGCCAGTAGTATCAGGGTGACCTACGAGCAGTACTTC
CASSIRVTYEQYF
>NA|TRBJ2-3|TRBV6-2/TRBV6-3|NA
TGTGCCAGCAGTTATACGGAGTCAACAGATACGCAGTATTTT
CASSYTESTDTQYF
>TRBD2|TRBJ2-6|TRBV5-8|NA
TGTGCCAGCAGCTCACTAGCGGGGGGGTACTCTGGGGCCAACGTCCTGACTTTC
CASSSLAGGYSGANVLTF
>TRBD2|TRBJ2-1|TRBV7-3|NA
TGTGCCAGCAGCTCCTCCGGGACTACCTACAATGAGCAGTTCTTC
CASSSSGTTYNEQFF
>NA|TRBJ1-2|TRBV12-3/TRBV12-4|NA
TGTGCCAGCGCGGACAACTACTATGGCTACACCTTC
CASADNYYGYTF
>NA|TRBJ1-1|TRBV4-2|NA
TGTGCCAGCAGCCAAATTCGTGGGGCCTTTAACACTGAAGCTTTCTTT
CASSQIRGAFNTEAFF
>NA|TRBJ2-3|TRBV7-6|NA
TGTGCCAGCAGCTTAGGGTCAGGGTTGATCGCAGATACGCAGTATTTT
CASSLGSGLIADTQYF
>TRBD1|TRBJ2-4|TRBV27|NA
TGTGCCAGCAGACCAATAGCCTTCGACAGGGGAGACAAAAACATTCAGTACTTC
CASRPIAFDRGDKNIQYF
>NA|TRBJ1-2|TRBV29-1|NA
TGCAGCGCCGCAAGTTCCGGTGGCTACACCTTC
CSAASSGGYTF
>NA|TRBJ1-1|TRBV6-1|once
TGTGCCAGCAGTGAGGCGGGTGACACTGAAGCTTTCTTT
CASSEAGDTEAFF
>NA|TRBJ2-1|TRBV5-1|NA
TGCGCCAGCAGCTTGGGTACTTACAATGAGCAGTTCTTC
CASSLGTYNEQFF
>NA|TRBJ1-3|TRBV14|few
TGTGCCAGCAGCCAAACCCAACACTCTGGAAACACCATATATTTT
CASSQTQHSGNTIYF
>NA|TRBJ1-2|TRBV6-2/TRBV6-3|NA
TGTGCCAGCAGTTACGAGGACTCATGGCCCTATGGCTACACCTTC
CASSYEDSWPYGYTF
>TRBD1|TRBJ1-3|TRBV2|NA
TGTGCCAGTCAGGGGGACGGAAACACCATATATTTT
CASQGDGNTIYF
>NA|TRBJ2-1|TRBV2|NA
TGTGCCAGCGGAGATAACCTCAATGAGCAGTTCTTC
CASGDNLNEQFF
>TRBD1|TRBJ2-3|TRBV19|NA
TGTGCCAGTAGAGCGTGGGACAGGGGGGTCACAGATACGCAGTATTTT
CASRAWDRGVTDTQYF
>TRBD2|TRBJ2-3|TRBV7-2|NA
TGTGCCAGCAGCTTAGTAGCGGGGGGAAGCACAGATACGCAGTATTTT
CASSLVAGGSTDTQYF
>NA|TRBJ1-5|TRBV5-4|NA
TGTGCCAGCAGCACTACAGGGCCGGGCGGGCTGCCCCAGCATTTT
CASSTTGPGGLPQHF